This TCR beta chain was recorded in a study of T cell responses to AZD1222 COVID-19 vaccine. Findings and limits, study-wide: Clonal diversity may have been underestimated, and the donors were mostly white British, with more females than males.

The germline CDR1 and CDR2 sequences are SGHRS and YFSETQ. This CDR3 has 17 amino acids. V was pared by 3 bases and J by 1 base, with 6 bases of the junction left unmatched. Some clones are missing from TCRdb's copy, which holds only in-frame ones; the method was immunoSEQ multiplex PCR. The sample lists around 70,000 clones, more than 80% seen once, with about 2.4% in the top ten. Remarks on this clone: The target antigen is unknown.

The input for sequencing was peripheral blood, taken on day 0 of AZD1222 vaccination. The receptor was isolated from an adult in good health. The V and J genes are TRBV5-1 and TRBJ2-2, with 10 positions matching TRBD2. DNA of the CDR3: TGCGCCAGCAGCTCGACCGCTAGCGGGAGGAACACCGGGGAGCTGTTTTTT. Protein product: CASSSTASGRNTGELFF.